One TCR beta chain is described in this entry. The entry originates in a study of blood T cell repertoires in COVID-19. Study details: The United States, Italy and Spain supplied acute and convalescent COVID-19 samples. Sources were T cells, B-cell-depleted T cells, or PBMCs; the material itself was cDNA or gDNA.

How the authors handled the data: Nucleated cell counts were estimated from reference gene primer amplification. Sequencing was performed with immunoSEQ multiplex PCR; in TCRdb, only in-frame clones are kept and a portion is missing. V and J calls and clone size come straight from that table; D and trimming were deduced from the DNA. The sample includes approximately 190,000 clones, about 80% of them seen just once. CDR3 size: 12 residues. V gave up 10 bases and J gave up 7 bases, with 16 bases separating them. Germline values: CDR1 ENHRY, CDR2 SYGVKD. The receptor was derived from a man aged 25-45 years with active or convalescent COVID-19. Sequenced material: peripheral blood. The gene calls are TRBV10-3 and TRBJ1-2; D is uncertain. The CDR3 DNA reads TGTGCCAGCGTCGAGGGAACTGGTGGCTACACCTTC. Its translation is CASVEGTGGYTF.